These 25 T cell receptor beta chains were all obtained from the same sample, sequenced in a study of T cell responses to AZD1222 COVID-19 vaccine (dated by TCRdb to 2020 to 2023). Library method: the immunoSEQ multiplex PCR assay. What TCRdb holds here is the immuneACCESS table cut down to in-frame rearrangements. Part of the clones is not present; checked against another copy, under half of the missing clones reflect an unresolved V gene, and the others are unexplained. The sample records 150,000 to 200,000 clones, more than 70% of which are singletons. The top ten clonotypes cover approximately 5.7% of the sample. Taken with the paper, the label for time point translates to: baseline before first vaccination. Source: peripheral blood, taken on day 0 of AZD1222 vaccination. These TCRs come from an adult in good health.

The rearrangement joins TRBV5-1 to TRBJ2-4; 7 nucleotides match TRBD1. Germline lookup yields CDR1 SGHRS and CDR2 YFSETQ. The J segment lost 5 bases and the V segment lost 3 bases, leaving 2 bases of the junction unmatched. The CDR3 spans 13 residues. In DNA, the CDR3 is TGCGCCAGCAGCTGGGGGACAGAAAACATTCAGTACTTC. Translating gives CASSWGTENIQYF.

As DNA, the CDR3 is TGTGCCAGCAGGCCGGGGGAGGACAGGGAGGGCGGAGATACGCAGTATTTT. Translating gives CASRPGEDREGGDTQYF. The chain uses TRBV7-6 and TRBJ2-3; maybe TRBD1 (8 bases). The V and J ends lost 6 bases and 5 bases respectively, with 24 bases between them. The CDR3 sequence is 17 residues long. Germline V gives CDR1 SGHVS, CDR2 FNYEAQ.

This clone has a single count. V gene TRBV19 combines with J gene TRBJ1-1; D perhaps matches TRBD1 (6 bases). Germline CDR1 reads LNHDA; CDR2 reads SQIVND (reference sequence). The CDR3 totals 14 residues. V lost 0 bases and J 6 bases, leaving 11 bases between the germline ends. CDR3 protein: CASSIDWTAPEAFF. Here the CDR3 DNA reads TGTGCCAGTAGTATAGACTGGACAGCCCCTGAAGCTTTCTTT.

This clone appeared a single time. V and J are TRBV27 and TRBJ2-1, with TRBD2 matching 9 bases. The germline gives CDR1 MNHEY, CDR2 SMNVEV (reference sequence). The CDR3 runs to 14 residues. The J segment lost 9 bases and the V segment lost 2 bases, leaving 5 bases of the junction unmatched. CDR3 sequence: CASSLAGGQSEQFF. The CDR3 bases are TGTGCCAGCAGTTTAGCGGGGGGGCAGAGTGAGCAGTTCTTC.

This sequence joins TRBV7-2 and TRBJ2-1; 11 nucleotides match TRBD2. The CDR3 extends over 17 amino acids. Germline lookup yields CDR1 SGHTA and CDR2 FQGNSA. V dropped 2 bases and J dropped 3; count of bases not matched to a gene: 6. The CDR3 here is CASSLPTGTSGYNEQFF. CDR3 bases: TGTGCCAGCAGCTTACCTACCGGGACTAGCGGCTACAATGAGCAGTTCTTC.

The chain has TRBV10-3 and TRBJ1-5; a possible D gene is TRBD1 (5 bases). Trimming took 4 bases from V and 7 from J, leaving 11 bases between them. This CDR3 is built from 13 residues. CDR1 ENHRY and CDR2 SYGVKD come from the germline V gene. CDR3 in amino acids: CAISGGPGQPQHF. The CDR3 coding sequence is TGTGCCATCAGTGGGGGACCGGGCCAGCCCCAGCATTTT.

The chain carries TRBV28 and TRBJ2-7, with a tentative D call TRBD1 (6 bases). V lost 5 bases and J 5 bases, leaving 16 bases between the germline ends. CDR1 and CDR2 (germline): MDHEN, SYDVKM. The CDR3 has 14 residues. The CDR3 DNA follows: TGTGCCAGCAGTCCCGGGACACAGGTCGACGAGCAGTACTTC. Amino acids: CASSPGTQVDEQYF.

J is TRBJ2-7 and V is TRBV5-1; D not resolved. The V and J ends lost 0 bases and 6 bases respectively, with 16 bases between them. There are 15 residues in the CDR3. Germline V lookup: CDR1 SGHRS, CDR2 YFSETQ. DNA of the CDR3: TGCGCCAGCAGCTTGGCCATGGGAAGGGCGCTCGAGCAGTACTTC. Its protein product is CASSLAMGRALEQYF.

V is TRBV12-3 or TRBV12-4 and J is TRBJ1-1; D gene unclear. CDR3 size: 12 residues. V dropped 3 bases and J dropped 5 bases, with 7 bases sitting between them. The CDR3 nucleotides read TGTGCCAGCAGTTTTCGGAGGACTGAAGCTTTCTTT. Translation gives CASSFRRTEAFF.

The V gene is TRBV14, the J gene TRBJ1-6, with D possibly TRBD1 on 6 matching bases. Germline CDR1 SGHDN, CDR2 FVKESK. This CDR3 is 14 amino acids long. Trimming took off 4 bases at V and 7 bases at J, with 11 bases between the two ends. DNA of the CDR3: TGTGCCAGCAGCCCGACAGGTAGCAATTCACCCCTCCACTTT. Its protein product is CASSPTGSNSPLHF.

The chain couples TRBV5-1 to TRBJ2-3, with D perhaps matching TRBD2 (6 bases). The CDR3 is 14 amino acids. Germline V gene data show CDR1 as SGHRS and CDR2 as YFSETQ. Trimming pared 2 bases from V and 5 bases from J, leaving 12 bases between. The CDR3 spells CASSFIRERDTQYF. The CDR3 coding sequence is TGCGCCAGCAGCTTTATCCGGGAGCGAGATACGCAGTATTTT.

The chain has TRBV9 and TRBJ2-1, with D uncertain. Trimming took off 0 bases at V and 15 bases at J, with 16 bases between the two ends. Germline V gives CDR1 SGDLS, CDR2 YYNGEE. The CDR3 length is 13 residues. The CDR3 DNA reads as TGTGCCAGCAGCGTAGCTCAGGCTCCTCCCTTGTTCTTC. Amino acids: CASSVAQAPPLFF.

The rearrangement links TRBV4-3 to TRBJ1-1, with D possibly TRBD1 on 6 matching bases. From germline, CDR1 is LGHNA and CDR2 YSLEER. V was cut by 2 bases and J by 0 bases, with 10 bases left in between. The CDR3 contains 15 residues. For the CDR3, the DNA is TGCGCCAGCAGCCAACATCCAGGGGTGAACACTGAAGCTTTCTTT. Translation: CASSQHPGVNTEAFF.

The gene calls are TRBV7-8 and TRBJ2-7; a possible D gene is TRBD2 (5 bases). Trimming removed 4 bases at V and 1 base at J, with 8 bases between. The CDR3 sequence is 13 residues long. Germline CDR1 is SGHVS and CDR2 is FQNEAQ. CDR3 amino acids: CASSSLESYEQYF. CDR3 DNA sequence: TGTGCCAGCAGCTCACTAGAATCCTACGAGCAGTACTTC.

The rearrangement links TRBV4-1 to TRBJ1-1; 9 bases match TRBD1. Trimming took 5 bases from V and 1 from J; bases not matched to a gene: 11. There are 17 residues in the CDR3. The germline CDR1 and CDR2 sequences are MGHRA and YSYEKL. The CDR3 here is CASSLVPGQGRNTEAFF. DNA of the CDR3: TGCGCCAGCAGCTTGGTCCCGGGACAGGGCCGGAACACTGAAGCTTTCTTT.

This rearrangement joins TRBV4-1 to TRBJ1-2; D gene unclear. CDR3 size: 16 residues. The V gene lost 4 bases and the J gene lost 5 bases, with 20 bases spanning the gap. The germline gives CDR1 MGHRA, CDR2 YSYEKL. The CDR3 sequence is CASSPQTALVLYGYTF. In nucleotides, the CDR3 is TGCGCCAGCAGCCCCCAAACAGCTCTGGTTTTGTATGGCTACACCTTC.

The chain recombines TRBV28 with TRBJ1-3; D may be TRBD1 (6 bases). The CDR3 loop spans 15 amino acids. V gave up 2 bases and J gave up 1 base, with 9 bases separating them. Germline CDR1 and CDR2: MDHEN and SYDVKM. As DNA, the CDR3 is TGTGCCAGCAGTTTACAGGGGTTTTCTGGAAACACCATATATTTT. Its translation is CASSLQGFSGNTIYF.

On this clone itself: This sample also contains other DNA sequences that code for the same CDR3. CDR3 in amino acids: CASSHRGGYTF. CDR3 sequence (DNA): TGTGCCAGCAGTCACAGGGGTGGCTACACCTTC. The rearrangement uses TRBV28 and TRBJ1-2; TRBD1 matches at 7 bases. Germline V gene lookup returns CDR1 MDHEN and CDR2 SYDVKM. The CDR3 totals 11 residues. Losses at the gene ends were 5 bases for V and 7 bases for J; bases not matched to a gene: 1.

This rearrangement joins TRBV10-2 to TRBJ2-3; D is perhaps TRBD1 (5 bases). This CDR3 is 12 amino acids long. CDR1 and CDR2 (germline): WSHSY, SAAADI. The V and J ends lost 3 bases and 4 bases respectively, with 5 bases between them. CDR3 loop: CASSEQADTQYF. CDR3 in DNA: TGCGCCAGCAGTGAACAGGCAGATACGCAGTATTTT.

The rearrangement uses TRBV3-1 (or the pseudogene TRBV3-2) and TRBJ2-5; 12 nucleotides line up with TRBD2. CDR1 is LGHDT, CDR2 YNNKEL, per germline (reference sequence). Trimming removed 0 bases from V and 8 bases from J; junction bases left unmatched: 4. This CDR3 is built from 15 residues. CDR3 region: CASSQDLAGGPTQYF. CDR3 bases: TGTGCCAGCAGCCAAGACCTAGCGGGGGGGCCCACCCAGTACTTC.

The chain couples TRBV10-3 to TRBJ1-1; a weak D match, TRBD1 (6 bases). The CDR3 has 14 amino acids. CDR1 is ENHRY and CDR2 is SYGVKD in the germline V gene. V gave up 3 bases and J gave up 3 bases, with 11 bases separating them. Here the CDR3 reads CAISDMGADTEAFF. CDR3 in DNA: TGTGCCATCAGTGATATGGGGGCTGACACTGAAGCTTTCTTT.

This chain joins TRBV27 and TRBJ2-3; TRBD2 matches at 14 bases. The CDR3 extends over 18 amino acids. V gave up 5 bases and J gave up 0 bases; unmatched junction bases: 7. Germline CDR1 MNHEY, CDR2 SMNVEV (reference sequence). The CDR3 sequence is CASSRGLAGGLSTDTQYF. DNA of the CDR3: TGTGCCAGCAGTAGAGGACTAGCGGGAGGACTTAGCACAGATACGCAGTATTTT.

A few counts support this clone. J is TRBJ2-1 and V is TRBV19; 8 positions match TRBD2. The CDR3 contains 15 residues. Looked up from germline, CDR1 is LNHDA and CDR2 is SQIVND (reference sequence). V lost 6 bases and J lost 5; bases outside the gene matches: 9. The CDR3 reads CASSTGTRSHNEQFF. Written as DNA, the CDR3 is TGTGCCAGTAGCACCGGGACTAGGAGCCACAATGAGCAGTTCTTC.

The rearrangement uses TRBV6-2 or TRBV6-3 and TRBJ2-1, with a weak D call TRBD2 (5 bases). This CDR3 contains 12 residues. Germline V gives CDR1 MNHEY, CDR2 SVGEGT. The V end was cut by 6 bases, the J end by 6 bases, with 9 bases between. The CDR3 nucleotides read TGTGCCAGCAGCCGGGAAGTCAATGAGCAGTTCTTC. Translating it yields CASSREVNEQFF.

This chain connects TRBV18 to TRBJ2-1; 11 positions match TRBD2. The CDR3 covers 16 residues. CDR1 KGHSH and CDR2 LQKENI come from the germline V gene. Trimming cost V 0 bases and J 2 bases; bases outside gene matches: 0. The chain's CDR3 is CASSPPSGGAYNEQFF. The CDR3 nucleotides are TGTGCCAGCTCACCACCTAGCGGGGGGGCCTACAATGAGCAGTTCTTC. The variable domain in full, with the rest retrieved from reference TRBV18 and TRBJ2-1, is NAGVMQNPRHLVRRRGQEARLRCSPMKGHSHVYWYRQLPEEGLKFMVYLQKENIIDESGMPKERFSAEFPKEGPSILRIQQVVRGDSAAYFCASSPPSGGAYNEQFFGPGTRLTVL.